The 7 T cell receptor beta chains presented below share a single source sample, sequenced in a study of blood T cell repertoires in COVID-19. The table came from immunoSEQ multiplex PCR; TCRdb's copy has only in-frame clones and leaves some out. The table has 200,000 to 250,000 clones, 83% seen once; the top ten hold 4.8%. The sequenced material came from PBMCs or T cells enriched from blood (not recorded which). The receptors were sampled from a woman aged 45-65 years who had been exposed to COVID-19.

Notes on this clone: This specimen includes other DNA sequences encoding the same CDR3. This chain uses TRBV9 with TRBJ1-1; 7 positions agree with TRBD1. V trimming: 4 bases; J trimming: 4 bases; junction bases outside the gene matches: 7. Germline V lookup: CDR1 SGDLS, CDR2 YYNGEE. This CDR3 contains 14 residues. CDR3 residues: CASSPRQGGTEAFF. In nucleotides, the CDR3 is TGTGCCAGCAGCCCAAGACAGGGCGGCACTGAAGCTTTCTTT.

This clone was observed a handful of times. V and J are TRBV5-5 and TRBJ1-2; D is unresolved. Germline V gives CDR1 SGHKS, CDR2 YYEKEE (reference sequence). The CDR3 extends over 16 amino acids. The germline V and J ends were trimmed by 0 bases and 4 bases, with 16 bases remaining between them. The CDR3 DNA sequence: TGTGCCAGCAGCTTGGTGAGGAGCGGTTCGTCCTATGGCTACACCTTC. Translating it yields CASSLVRSGSSYGYTF.

V and J are TRBV7-8 and TRBJ1-5; 8 bases line up with TRBD1. This CDR3 is built from 16 residues. Germline values: CDR1 SGHVS, CDR2 FQNEAQ. V shed 5 bases and J 4 bases; nucleotides not matched to a gene: 10. The CDR3 sequence: CASSPYRGTGNQPQHF. The CDR3, as DNA: TGTGCCAGCAGCCCTTACAGGGGGACGGGGAATCAGCCCCAGCATTTT.

This chain uses TRBV6-6 with TRBJ2-2; 9 bases are a match to TRBD1. V lost 6 bases to trimming and J lost 2 bases; unmatched junction nucleotides: 7. Germline V gene lookup returns CDR1 MNHNY and CDR2 SVGAGI (reference sequence). The CDR3 sequence is 16 residues long. DNA for the CDR3: TGTGCCAGCAGGTTACAGGGGGCTAGAAACACCGGGGAGCTGTTTTTT. Residues: CASRLQGARNTGELFF.

The V gene is TRBV7-2, the J gene TRBJ2-1; a possible D gene is TRBD2 (6 bases). Trimming left V 7 bases short and J 10 bases short, with 20 bases between. CDR1 SGHTA and CDR2 FQGNSA come from the germline V gene. CDR3 size: 14 residues. CDR3 DNA sequence: TGTGCCAGCATGGTGGGGGGAAGGGTCGGCGAGCAGTTCTTC. This encodes CASMVGGRVGEQFF.

This chain links TRBV25-1 with TRBJ2-7; 9 bases agree with TRBD1. V lost 7 bases to trimming and J lost 4 bases; unmatched junction nucleotides: 11. There are 15 residues in the CDR3. Germline V gives CDR1 MGHDK, CDR2 SYGVNS. CDR3 sequence (DNA): TGTGCCAGCACTTACGAGGGACAGGGAGCATACGAGCAGTACTTC. This encodes CASTYEGQGAYEQYF.

CDR3 sequence: CASSEGTGAYEQYF. DNA of the CDR3: TGCGCCAGCAGTGAGGGGACAGGCGCCTACGAGCAGTACTTC. V gene TRBV10-2 combines with J gene TRBJ2-7, with 8 bases lining up with TRBD1. Germline CDR1 reads WSHSY; CDR2 reads SAAADI. This CDR3 comprises 14 residues. The ends lost 2 bases at V and 2 bases at J; junction bases unmatched: 2.